These 20 T cell receptor beta chains came from one sample sequenced in a study of cytomegalovirus exposure and HLA in healthy donors. 60 Vbeta and 13 Jbeta primers were used in PCR. Some clones are missing from TCRdb's copy, which holds only in-frame ones; the method was immunoSEQ multiplex PCR. Found here are some 150,000 clones, roughly 9.8% of them singletons; the top ten hold 1.8%. Sequenced material: PBMCs. The receptors derive from a man aged 50 or older in good health and CMV-seronegative.

This chain uses TRBV4-1 with TRBJ1-2; TRBD1 matches at 9 bases. CDR3 length: 14 residues. J was trimmed by 8 bases and V by 6 bases; bases with no gene match: 10. The germline V gene encodes CDR1 MGHRA and CDR2 YSYEKL. The CDR3 loop is CASRQPGTGRGYTF. CDR3 sequence (DNA): TGCGCCAGCAGACAACCTGGGACAGGGAGAGGCTACACCTTC.

The rearrangement uses TRBV15 and TRBJ2-3; TRBD1 is a possible D gene (6 bases). The germline V gene encodes CDR1 LNHNV and CDR2 YYDKDF (reference sequence). Trimming removed 5 bases at V and 5 bases at J, with 14 bases between. CDR3 size: 14 residues. The CDR3 loop is CATSRHRDRDTQYF. In DNA form, the CDR3 reads TGTGCCACCAGCCGCCACAGGGATCGAGATACGCAGTATTTT. The entire variable domain, with the rest obtained from reference TRBV15 and TRBJ2-3, is as follows: DAMVIQNPRYQVTQFGKPVTLSCSQTLNHNVMYWYQQKSSQAPKLLFHYYDKDFNNEADTPDNFQSRRPNTSFCFLDIRSPGLGDTAMYLCATSRHRDRDTQYFGPGTRLTVL.

CDR3 DNA sequence: TGTGCCAGCAGCGAGGGGCGAGCGGGCCCCACAGATACGCAGTATTTT. Its translation is CASSEGRAGPTDTQYF. V and J are TRBV9 and TRBJ2-3; D perhaps matches TRBD2 (6 bases). This CDR3 region has 16 residues. V shed 3 bases and J shed 2 bases, with 16 bases lying between them. Germline V gene data show CDR1 as SGDLS and CDR2 as YYNGEE.

This clone appeared a few times. The chain combines TRBV28 with TRBJ2-1, with 9 nucleotides matching TRBD2. The V and J ends lost 5 bases and 9 bases, in that order; junction bases with no gene match: 8. This CDR3 has 14 amino acids. Germline values: CDR1 MDHEN, CDR2 SYDVKM. This chain's CDR3 is CASSRAGGASEQFF. CDR3 coding DNA: TGTGCCAGCAGTCGAGCGGGAGGTGCCAGTGAGCAGTTCTTC.

This clone turned up a few times. The junction differs from germline at one of its ends, possibly a read error. The chain joins TRBV7-8 to TRBJ2-2; tentative D call: TRBD2 (5 bases). This CDR3 has 15 residues. The germline V gene has CDR1 SGHVS and CDR2 FQNEAQ. The chain's CDR3 is CASSLVSLVNGELFF. In nucleotides, the CDR3 is TGTGCCAGCAGTTTAGTTTCACTAGTCAACGGGGAGCTGTTTTTT. Full variable domain (missing parts from reference TRBV7-8 and TRBJ2-2): GAGVSQSPRYKVAKRGQDVALRCDPISGHVSLFWYQQALGQGPEFLTYFQNEAQLDKSGLPSDRFFAERPEGSVSTLKIQRTQQEDSAVYLCASSLVSLVNGELFFGEGSRLTVL.

This clone occurred a few times. The chain couples TRBV6-1 to TRBJ2-4; TRBD2 is a possible D gene (5 bases). Deletions cut 1 base from V and 0 bases from J, with 10 bases between. The CDR3 has 16 amino acids. CDR1 and CDR2 (germline): MNHNS, SASEGT. Written as DNA, the CDR3 is TGTGCCAGCAGTGAAGGGGCTAGCCTAGCCAAAAACATTCAGTACTTC. Its translation: CASSEGASLAKNIQYF.

The genes are TRBV27 and TRBJ2-3, with 8 bases aligning to TRBD1. Germline-derived CDR1 and CDR2 are MNHEY and SMNVEV (reference sequence). After removal of 6 bases from V and 0 bases from J, the junction contained 8 bases not matched to a gene. The CDR3 has 16 amino acids. The CDR3 nucleotides read TGTGCCAGCAGACCGAGGACAGGGAGCAGCACAGATACGCAGTATTTT. Its protein is CASRPRTGSSTDTQYF.

Only a few counts were recorded for this clone. The gene calls are TRBV5-1 and TRBJ1-1, with 8 bases that match TRBD1. Trimming removed 4 bases from V and 2 bases from J; junction bases left unmatched: 7. This CDR3 spans 15 amino acids. Germline CDR1 SGHRS, CDR2 YFSETQ. CDR3 residues: CASSGRTGTNTEAFF. DNA of the CDR3: TGCGCCAGCAGCGGGCGGACAGGGACAAACACTGAAGCTTTCTTT.

The chain couples TRBV28 to TRBJ2-7; 9 bases map to TRBD2. The trim removed 6 bases at V and 1 base at J, leaving 10 bases unmatched. Germline CDR1 MDHEN, CDR2 SYDVKM. This CDR3 spans 16 amino acids. The CDR3 loop is CASRRSSGTRSYEQYF. CDR3 nucleotides: TGTGCCAGCAGACGCTCTAGCGGGACCCGTTCCTACGAGCAGTACTTC.

This chain joins TRBV5-1 and TRBJ2-5; the match to TRBD1 covers 8 bases. This CDR3 spans 14 amino acids. Germline V lookup: CDR1 SGHRS, CDR2 YFSETQ. Trimming cost V 4 bases and J 3 bases; bases outside gene matches: 5. The CDR3 loop reads CASSQGQAKETQYF. The CDR3 DNA reads TGCGCCAGCAGCCAGGGACAGGCAAAAGAGACCCAGTACTTC. The variable domain in full, with the rest retrieved from reference TRBV5-1 and TRBJ2-5, is KAGVTQTPRYLIKTRGQQVTLSCSPISGHRSVSWYQQTPGQGLQFLFEYFSETQRNKGNFPGRFSGRQFSNSRSEMNVSTLELGDSALYLCASSQGQAKETQYFGPGTRLLVL.

A few counts support this clone. The V call is TRBV6-1, the J call TRBJ2-1, with TRBD2 as a possible D gene (6 bases). Trimming pared 7 bases from V and 2 bases from J, leaving 15 bases between. This CDR3 is built from 15 residues. In germline, CDR1 is MNHNS, CDR2 SASEGT. CDR3 protein: CASTQLAFTYNEQFF. CDR3 sequence (DNA): TGTGCCAGCACTCAACTAGCCTTTACCTACAATGAGCAGTTCTTC.

This clone is a singleton in its sample. The V call is TRBV7-2, the J call TRBJ2-5, with unresolved D. This CDR3 is built from 16 residues. V was clipped by 1 base and J by 2 bases, with 14 bases between them. Germline V CDR1 and CDR2: SGHTA, FQGNSA. CDR3 region: CASSLVVAPVQETQYF. The CDR3 DNA reads TGTGCCAGCAGCTTAGTAGTCGCTCCGGTTCAAGAGACCCAGTACTTC. The whole variable domain, filled in from reference TRBV7-2 and TRBJ2-5, reads GAGVSQSPSNKVTEKGKDVELRCDPISGHTALYWYRQSLGQGLEFLIYFQGNSAPDKSGLPSDRFSAERTGGSVSTLTIQRTQQEDSAVYLCASSLVVAPVQETQYFGPGTRLLVL.

The table lists this clone with a few counts. The genes are TRBV29-1 and TRBJ2-1; a weak D match, TRBD2 (6 bases). Trimming cost V 7 bases and J 10 bases, with 11 bases left between them. Looked up from germline, CDR1 is SQVTM and CDR2 is ANQGSEA. The length of the CDR3 is 10 residues. The CDR3: CSGTGVEQFF. For the CDR3, the DNA is TGCAGCGGAACGGGAGTAGAGCAGTTCTTC.

This clone was picked up a small number of times. The V and J genes are TRBV4-2 and TRBJ2-1; 7 bases match TRBD1. With 0 bases clipped from V and 0 bases from J, the junction kept 11 bases outside the gene matches. This CDR3 contains 19 residues. Germline CDR1 is LGHNA and CDR2 is YNFKEQ. CDR3 sequence (DNA): TGTGCCAGCAGCCAAGAATTGCTATTCCGGGACAGCTCCTACAATGAGCAGTTCTTC. This encodes CASSQELLFRDSSYNEQFF.

The CDR3 sequence: CASSVLGGGGETQYF. CDR3 bases: TGTGCCAGCAGCGTACTCGGGGGGGGCGGGGAGACCCAGTACTTC. The chain employs TRBV9 and TRBJ2-5; TRBD2 agrees at 8 bases. The J segment lost 5 bases and the V segment lost 1 base, leaving 7 bases of the junction unmatched. This CDR3 contains 15 residues. In germline, CDR1 is SGDLS, CDR2 YYNGEE. Looking up the rest from reference TRBV9 and TRBJ2-5 gives the full variable domain: DSGVTQTPKHLITATGQRVTLRCSPRSGDLSVYWYQQSLDQGLQFLIQYYNGEERAKGNILERFSAQQFPDLHSELNLSSLELGDSALYFCASSVLGGGGETQYFGPGTRLLVL.

J is TRBJ2-5 and V is TRBV5-1, with D perhaps TRBD1 (5 bases). With the DNA end fitting TRBJ2-7 better, the J assignment may be wrong. Germline V lookup: CDR1 SGHRS, CDR2 YFSETQ. This CDR3 spans 14 amino acids. The CDR3 DNA reads as TGCGCCAGCAGCTTGGCTAGGGGCTCCTACGAGCAGTACTTC. It encodes CASSLARGSYEQYF.

This sequence joins TRBV7-3 and TRBJ2-7; tentatively, D is TRBD1 (6 bases). The CDR3 spans 14 residues. Germline V lookup: CDR1 SGHTA, CDR2 FQGTGA. V was shortened by 4 bases and J by 2 bases, with 12 bases between the two germline ends. CDR3 amino acids: CASSSAGDPYEQYF. CDR3 DNA: TGTGCCAGCAGCTCCGCAGGGGATCCCTACGAGCAGTACTTC. Full variable domain (rest looked up from reference TRBV7-3 and TRBJ2-7): GAGVSQTPSNKVTEKGKYVELRCDPISGHTALYWYRQSLGQGPEFLIYFQGTGAADDSGLPNDRFFAVRPEGSVSTLKIQRTERGDSAVYLCASSSAGDPYEQYFGPGTRLTVT.

This clone was seen a single time. The rearrangement uses TRBV7-8 and TRBJ2-1; TRBD2 might be the D (7 bases). The CDR3 runs 16 residues. Trimming left V 3 bases short and J 1 base short, with 13 bases between. Germline loops: CDR1 SGHVS, CDR2 FQNEAQ. The CDR3 bases are TGTGCCAGCAGCTTTCGGGGGGCCCAATCCTACAATGAGCAGTTCTTC. This translates into CASSFRGAQSYNEQFF.

This chain uses TRBV7-3 with TRBJ2-5, with 7 bases that match TRBD2. V was clipped by 3 bases and J by 4 bases; unmatched bases: 14. Germline V lookup: CDR1 SGHTA, CDR2 FQGTGA. This CDR3 has 17 amino acids. CDR3 protein: CASSLGQPGGRGETQYF. The CDR3 nucleotides read TGTGCCAGCAGCTTGGGGCAGCCCGGGGGGAGGGGAGAGACCCAGTACTTC.

The genes are TRBV2 and TRBJ2-6; D possibly corresponds to TRBD1 (5 bases). Per the germline V gene, CDR1 is SNHLY and CDR2 is FYNNEI. This CDR3 is built from 15 residues. The ends were cut back, 5 bases at V and 3 bases at J, with 11 bases in the middle. The CDR3 loop is CASSWLGDGANVLTF. In DNA, the CDR3 is TGTGCCAGCAGTTGGTTAGGGGATGGGGCCAACGTCCTGACTTTC.